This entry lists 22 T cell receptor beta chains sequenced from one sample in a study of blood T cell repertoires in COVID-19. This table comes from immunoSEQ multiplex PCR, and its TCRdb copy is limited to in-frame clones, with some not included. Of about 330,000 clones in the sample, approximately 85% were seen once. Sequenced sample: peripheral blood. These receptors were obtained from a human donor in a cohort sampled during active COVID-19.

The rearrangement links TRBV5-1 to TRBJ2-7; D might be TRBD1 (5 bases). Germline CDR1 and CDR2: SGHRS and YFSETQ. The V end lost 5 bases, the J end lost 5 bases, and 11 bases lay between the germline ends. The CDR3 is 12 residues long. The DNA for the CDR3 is TGCGCCAGCAGGCAGGGCTATGACGAGCAGTACTTC. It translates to CASRQGYDEQYF. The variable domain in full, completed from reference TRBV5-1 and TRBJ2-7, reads KAGVTQTPRYLIKTRGQQVTLSCSPISGHRSVSWYQQTPGQGLQFLFEYFSETQRNKGNFPGRFSGRQFSNSRSEMNVSTLELGDSALYLCASRQGYDEQYFGPGTRLTVT.

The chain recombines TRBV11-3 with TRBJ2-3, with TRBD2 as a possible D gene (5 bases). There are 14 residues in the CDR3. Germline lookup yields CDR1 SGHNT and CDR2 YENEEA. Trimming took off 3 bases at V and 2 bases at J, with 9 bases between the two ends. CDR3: CASSLGAVTDTQYF. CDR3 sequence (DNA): TGTGCCAGCAGCTTGGGAGCGGTCACAGATACGCAGTATTTT.

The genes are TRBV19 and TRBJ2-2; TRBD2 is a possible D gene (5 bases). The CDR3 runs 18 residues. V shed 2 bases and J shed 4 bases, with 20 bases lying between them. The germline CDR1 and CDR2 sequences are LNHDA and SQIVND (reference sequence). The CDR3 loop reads CASSIPALPGSGTGELFF. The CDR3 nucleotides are TGTGCCAGTAGTATACCAGCCCTCCCGGGGTCCGGCACCGGGGAGCTGTTTTTT.

Here the CDR3 reads CASSLESRGALTGELFF. The CDR3 DNA reads as TGTGCCAGCAGCTTGGAATCGCGGGGGGCACTCACCGGGGAGCTGTTTTTT. The chain joins TRBV5-4 to TRBJ2-2; 8 bases line up with TRBD2. This CDR3 region has 17 residues. Germline trimming cut 0 bases from V and 4 bases from J; bases unmatched to any gene: 8. CDR1 and CDR2 (germline): SGHNT, YYREEE (reference sequence).

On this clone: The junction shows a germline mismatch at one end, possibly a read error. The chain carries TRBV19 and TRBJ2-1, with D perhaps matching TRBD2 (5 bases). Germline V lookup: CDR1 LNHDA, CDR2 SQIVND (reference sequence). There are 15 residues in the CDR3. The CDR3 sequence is CASSIYGLSNNEQFF. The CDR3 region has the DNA TGTGCCAGTAGTATTTACGGACTCTCCAACAATGAGCAGTTCTTC.

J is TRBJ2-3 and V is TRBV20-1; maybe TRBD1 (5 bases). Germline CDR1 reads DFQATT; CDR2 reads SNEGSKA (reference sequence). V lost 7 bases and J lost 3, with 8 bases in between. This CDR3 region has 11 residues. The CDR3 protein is CSGGRTDTQYF. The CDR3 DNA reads TGCAGTGGGGGCCGAACAGATACGCAGTATTTT.

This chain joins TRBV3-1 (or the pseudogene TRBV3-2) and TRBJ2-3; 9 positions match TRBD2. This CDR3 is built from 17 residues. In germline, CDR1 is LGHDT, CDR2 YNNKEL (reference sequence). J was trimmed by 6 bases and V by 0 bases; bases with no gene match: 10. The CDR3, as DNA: TGTGCCAGCAGCCAAGATCTTGCGGGGGGGCCTTGGGATACGCAGTATTTT. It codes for CASSQDLAGGPWDTQYF.

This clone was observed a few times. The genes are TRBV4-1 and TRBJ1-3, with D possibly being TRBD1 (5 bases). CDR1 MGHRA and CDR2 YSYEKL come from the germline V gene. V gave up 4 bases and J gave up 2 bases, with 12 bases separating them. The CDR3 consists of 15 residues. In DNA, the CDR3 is TGCGCCAGCAGCCGAGAGGCAGGGCCTGGAAACACCATATATTTT. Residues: CASSREAGPGNTIYF.

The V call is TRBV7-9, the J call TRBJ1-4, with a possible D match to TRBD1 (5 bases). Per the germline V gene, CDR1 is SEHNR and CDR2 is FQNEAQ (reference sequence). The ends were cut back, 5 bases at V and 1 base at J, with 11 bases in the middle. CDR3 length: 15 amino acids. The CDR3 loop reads CASSPPRVTNEKLFF. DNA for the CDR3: TGTGCCAGCAGCCCTCCCAGGGTAACTAATGAAAAACTGTTTTTT.

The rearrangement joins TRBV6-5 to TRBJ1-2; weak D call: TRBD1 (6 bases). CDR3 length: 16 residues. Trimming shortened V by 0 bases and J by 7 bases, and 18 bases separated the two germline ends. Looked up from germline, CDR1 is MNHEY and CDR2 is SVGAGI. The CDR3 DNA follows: TGTGCCAGCAGTTACTCGACCGCGGGGGCGCCTCTTGGCTACACCTTC. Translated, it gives CASSYSTAGAPLGYTF.

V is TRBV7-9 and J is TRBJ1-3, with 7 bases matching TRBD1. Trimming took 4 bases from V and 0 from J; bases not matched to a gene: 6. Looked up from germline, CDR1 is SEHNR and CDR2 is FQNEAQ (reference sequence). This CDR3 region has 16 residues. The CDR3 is CASSSPGQSSGNTIYF. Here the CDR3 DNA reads TGTGCCAGCAGCTCACCGGGACAGAGCTCTGGAAACACCATATATTTT.

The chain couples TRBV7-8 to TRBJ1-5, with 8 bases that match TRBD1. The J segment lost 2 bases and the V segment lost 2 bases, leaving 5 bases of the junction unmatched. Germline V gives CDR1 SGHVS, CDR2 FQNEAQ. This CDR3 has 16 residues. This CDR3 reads CASSLLRGQGNQPQHF. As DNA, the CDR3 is TGTGCCAGCAGCTTACTCCGGGGACAGGGCAATCAGCCCCAGCATTTT.

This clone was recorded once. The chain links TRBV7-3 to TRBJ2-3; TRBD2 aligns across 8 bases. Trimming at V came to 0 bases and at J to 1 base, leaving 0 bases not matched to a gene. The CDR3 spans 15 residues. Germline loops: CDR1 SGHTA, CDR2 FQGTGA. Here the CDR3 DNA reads TGTGCCAGCAGCTTAACTAGCGGGGGCACAGATACGCAGTATTTT. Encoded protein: CASSLTSGGTDTQYF.

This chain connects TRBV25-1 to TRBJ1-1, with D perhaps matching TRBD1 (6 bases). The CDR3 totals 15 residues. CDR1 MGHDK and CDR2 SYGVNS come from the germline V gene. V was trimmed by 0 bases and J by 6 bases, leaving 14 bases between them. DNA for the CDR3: TGTGCCAGCAGTGAATATCAGGGGCTAGGGGCTGAAGCTTTCTTT. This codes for CASSEYQGLGAEAFF.

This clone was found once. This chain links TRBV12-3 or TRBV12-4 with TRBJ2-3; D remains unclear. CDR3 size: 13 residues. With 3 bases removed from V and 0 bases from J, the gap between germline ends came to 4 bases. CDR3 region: CASSLASTDTQYF. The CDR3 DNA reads TGTGCCAGCAGTTTGGCTAGCACAGATACGCAGTATTTT.

The CDR3 here is CASSQWGHSLGTFF. The CDR3 DNA sequence: TGTGCCAGCAGCCAATGGGGACATAGTCTGGGGACGTTCTTC. This rearrangement joins TRBV14 to TRBJ2-1; possibly TRBD1 for D (6 bases). Trimming stripped 2 bases from V and 15 bases from J, with 20 bases between. Germline CDR1 reads SGHDN; CDR2 reads FVKESK. The CDR3 runs 14 residues.

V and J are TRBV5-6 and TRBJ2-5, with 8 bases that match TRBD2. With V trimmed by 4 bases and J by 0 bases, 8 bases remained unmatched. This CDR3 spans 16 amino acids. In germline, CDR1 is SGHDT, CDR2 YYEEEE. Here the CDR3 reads CASSRLGLGYQETQYF. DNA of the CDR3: TGTGCCAGCAGCCGGTTGGGACTAGGATACCAAGAGACCCAGTACTTC.

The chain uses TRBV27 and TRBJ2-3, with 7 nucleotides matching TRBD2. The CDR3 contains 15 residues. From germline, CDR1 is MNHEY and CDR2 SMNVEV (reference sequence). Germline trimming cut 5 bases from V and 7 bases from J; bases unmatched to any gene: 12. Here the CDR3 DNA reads TGTGCCAGCAGTCCCTACAGCGGGGAGGCTTATACGCAGTATTTT. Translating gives CASSPYSGEAYTQYF.

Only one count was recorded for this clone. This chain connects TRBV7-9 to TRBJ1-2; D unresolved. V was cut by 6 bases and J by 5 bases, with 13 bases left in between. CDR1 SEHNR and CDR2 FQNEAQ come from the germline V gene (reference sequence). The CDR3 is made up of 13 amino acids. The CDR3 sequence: CASSSSTSYGYTF. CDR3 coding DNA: TGTGCCAGCAGTTCAAGCACTTCTTATGGCTACACCTTC.

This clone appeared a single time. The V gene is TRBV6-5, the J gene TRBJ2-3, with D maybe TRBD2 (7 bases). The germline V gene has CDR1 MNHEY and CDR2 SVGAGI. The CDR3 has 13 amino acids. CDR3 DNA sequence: TGTGCAGGGGAGGGGGGGAGCACAGATACGCAGTATTTT. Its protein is CAGEGGSTDTQYF.

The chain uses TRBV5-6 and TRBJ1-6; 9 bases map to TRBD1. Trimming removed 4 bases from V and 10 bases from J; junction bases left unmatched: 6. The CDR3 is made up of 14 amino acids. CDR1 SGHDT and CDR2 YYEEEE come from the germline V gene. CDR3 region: CASSGGQGLSPLHF. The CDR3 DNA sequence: TGTGCCAGCAGCGGGGGACAGGGTTTATCACCCCTCCACTTT.

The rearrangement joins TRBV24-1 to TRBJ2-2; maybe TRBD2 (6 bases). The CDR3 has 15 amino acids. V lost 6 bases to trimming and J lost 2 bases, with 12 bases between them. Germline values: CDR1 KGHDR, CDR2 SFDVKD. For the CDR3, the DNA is TGTGCCACCAGTCGTTCGGGACTCAACACCGGGGAGCTGTTTTTT. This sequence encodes CATSRSGLNTGELFF.